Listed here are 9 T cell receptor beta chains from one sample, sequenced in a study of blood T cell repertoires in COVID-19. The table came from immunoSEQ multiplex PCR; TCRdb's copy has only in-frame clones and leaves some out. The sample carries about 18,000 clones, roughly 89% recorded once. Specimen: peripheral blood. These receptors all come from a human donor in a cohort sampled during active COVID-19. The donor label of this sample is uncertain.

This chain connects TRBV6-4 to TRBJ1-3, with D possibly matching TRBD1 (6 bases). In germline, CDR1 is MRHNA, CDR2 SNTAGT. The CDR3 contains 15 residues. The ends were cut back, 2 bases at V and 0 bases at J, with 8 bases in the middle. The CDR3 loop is CASSDDRSSGNTIYF. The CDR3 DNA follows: TGTGCCAGCAGTGACGACAGGAGCTCTGGAAACACCATATATTTT.

CDR3 protein: CASSLGEFGREVYEQYF. For the CDR3, the DNA is TGTGCCAGCAGCTTGGGAGAATTCGGTCGAGAGGTTTACGAGCAGTACTTC. This chain joins TRBV5-5 and TRBJ2-7; the D is unclear. The CDR3 covers 17 residues. The V gene lost 0 bases and the J gene lost 4 bases, with 20 bases spanning the gap. In germline, CDR1 is SGHKS, CDR2 YYEKEE (reference sequence).

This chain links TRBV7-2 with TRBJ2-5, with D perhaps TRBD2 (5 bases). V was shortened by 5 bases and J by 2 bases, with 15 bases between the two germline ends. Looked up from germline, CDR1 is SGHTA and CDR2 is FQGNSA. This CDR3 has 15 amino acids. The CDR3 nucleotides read TGTGCCAGCAGCCCCCATTCCCCGGGGCAAGAGACCCAGTACTTC. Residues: CASSPHSPGQETQYF.

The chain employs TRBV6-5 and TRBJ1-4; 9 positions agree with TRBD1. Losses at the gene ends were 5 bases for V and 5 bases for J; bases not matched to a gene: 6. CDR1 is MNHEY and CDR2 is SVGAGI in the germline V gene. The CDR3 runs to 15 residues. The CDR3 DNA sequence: TGTGCCAGCAGTCGGACAGGGGCGAGAAATGAAAAACTGTTTTTT. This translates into CASSRTGARNEKLFF.

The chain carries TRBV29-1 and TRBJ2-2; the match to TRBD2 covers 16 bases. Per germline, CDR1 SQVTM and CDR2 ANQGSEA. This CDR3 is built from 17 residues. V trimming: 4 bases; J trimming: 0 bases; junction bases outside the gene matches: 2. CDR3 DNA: TGCAGCGTTGCCGGGACTAGCGGGAGGGCGAACACCGGGGAGCTGTTTTTT. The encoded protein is CSVAGTSGRANTGELFF.

The CDR3 DNA reads as TGCGCCAGCAGCCAAGATGAGGCCTCCTACGAGCAGTACTTC. Protein sequence: CASSQDEASYEQYF. The chain combines TRBV4-1 with TRBJ2-7, with D unclear. Per germline, CDR1 MGHRA and CDR2 YSYEKL. V lost 0 bases and J lost 0, with 6 bases in between. The CDR3 has 14 amino acids.

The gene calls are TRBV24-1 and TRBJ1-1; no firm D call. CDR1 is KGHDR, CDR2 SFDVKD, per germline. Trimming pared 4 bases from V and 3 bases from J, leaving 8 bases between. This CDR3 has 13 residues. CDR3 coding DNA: TGTGCCACCAGTGACCCCCCATACACTGAAGCTTTCTTT. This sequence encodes CATSDPPYTEAFF.

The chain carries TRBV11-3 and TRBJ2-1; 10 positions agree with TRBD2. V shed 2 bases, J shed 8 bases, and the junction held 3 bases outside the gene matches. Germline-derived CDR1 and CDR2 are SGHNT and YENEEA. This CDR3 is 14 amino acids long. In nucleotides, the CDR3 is TGTGCCAGCAGCTTAACTAGCGGGAATGATGAGCAGTTCTTC. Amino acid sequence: CASSLTSGNDEQFF.

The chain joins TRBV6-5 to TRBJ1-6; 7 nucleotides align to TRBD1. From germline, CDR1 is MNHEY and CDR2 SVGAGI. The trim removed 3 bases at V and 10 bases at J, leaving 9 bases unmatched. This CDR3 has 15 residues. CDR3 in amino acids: CASSYSRDRGSPLHF. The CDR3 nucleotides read TGTGCCAGCAGTTATTCCCGGGACAGAGGATCACCCCTCCACTTT.